One sample yielded the 18 T cell receptor beta chains listed below, sequenced in a study of Ad26.COV2.S vaccination and SARS-CoV-2 variants. The protocol was immunoSEQ multiplex PCR, while the TCRdb copy is restricted to in-frame clones and leaves out a portion. This sample has 360,000 or so clones, with approximately 91% found just once. Treatment defined: roughly 18 received Ad26.COV2.S at low or high dose, single or two shots; 5 received placebo; per-sample allocation not given. Samples analyzed were those drawn on day 63 after the first vaccine or placebo injection. Sequenced here: peripheral blood, sampled in a trial of Ad26.COV2.S vaccine versus placebo. These receptors all come from a person aged 18-60 years who received the Ad26.COV2.S COVID-19 vaccine or a placebo.

The V gene is TRBV7-2, the J gene TRBJ2-3, with a weak D call TRBD2 (5 bases). The CDR3 is made up of 14 amino acids. Germline V CDR1 and CDR2: SGHTA, FQGNSA. With 1 base removed from V and 3 bases from J, the gap between germline ends came to 8 bases. CDR3 amino acids: CASSLGRGTDTQYF. In DNA form, the CDR3 reads TGTGCCAGCAGCTTAGGCCGGGGAACAGATACGCAGTATTTT. The full variable domain, completed using reference TRBV7-2 and TRBJ2-3, is GAGVSQSPSNKVTEKGKDVELRCDPISGHTALYWYRQSLGQGLEFLIYFQGNSAPDKSGLPSDRFSAERTGGSVSTLTIQRTQQEDSAVYLCASSLGRGTDTQYFGPGTRLTVL.

The genes are TRBV7-3 and TRBJ1-1, with TRBD1 matching 9 bases. Germline V gives CDR1 SGHTA, CDR2 FQGTGA. This CDR3 comprises 15 residues. The junction had 4 bases not matched to a gene; V was cut back by 1 base and J by 4 bases. Here the CDR3 DNA reads TGTGCCAGCAGCTTAAGCGGGACAGGGTTCACTGAAGCTTTCTTT. It yields the protein CASSLSGTGFTEAFF.

In its sample, this clone was seen once. The V call is TRBV7-2, the J call TRBJ2-1, with D perhaps matching TRBD2 (6 bases). CDR1 and CDR2 (germline): SGHTA, FQGNSA. The CDR3 totals 15 residues. V was pared by 0 bases and J by 3 bases, with 9 bases between. The CDR3 is CASSLAGTDYNEQFF. CDR3 nucleotides: TGTGCCAGCAGCTTAGCGGGGACTGACTACAATGAGCAGTTCTTC.

The rearrangement joins TRBV7-9 to TRBJ2-7; 11 nucleotides agree with TRBD2. The CDR3 consists of 14 residues. V was pared by 1 base and J by 5 bases, with 1 base of the junction left unmatched. CDR1 and CDR2 (germline): SEHNR, FQNEAQ (reference sequence). The CDR3 DNA reads TGTGCCAGCAGCTTAGGGACTAGCGGGCACGAGCAGTACTTC. It specifies CASSLGTSGHEQYF.

In nucleotides, the CDR3 is TGTGCCACCAGCAGAGGAACAGGGTGGGAGTCCTACAATGAGCAGTTCTTC. Amino acid sequence: CATSRGTGWESYNEQFF. This chain uses TRBV15 with TRBJ2-1, with a weak D call TRBD1 (6 bases). The CDR3 has 17 amino acids. Trimming pared 1 base from V and 1 base from J, leaving 14 bases between. Germline CDR1 is LNHNV and CDR2 is YYDKDF (reference sequence).

The CDR3 reads CASSPASGSNTGELFF. CDR3 nucleotide sequence: TGTGCCAGCAGCCCCGCTAGCGGGAGTAACACCGGGGAGCTGTTTTTT. The gene calls are TRBV7-2 and TRBJ2-2; 10 bases match TRBD2. V lost 5 bases to trimming and J lost 2 bases; unmatched junction nucleotides: 5. The CDR3 is 16 residues long. From germline, CDR1 is SGHTA and CDR2 FQGNSA.

The genes are TRBV3-1 (or the pseudogene TRBV3-2) and TRBJ2-3; no reliable D call. The germline CDR1 and CDR2 sequences are LGHDT and YNNKEL (reference sequence). The CDR3 is 13 amino acids. V lost 5 bases and J lost 7, with 13 bases in between. This CDR3 is CASSISEGNTQYF. The CDR3 bases are TGTGCCAGCAGCATATCTGAAGGAAATACGCAGTATTTT.

V usage is TRBV7-8 and J usage is TRBJ1-1; D not certain. Germline assignment: CDR1 SGHVS and CDR2 FQNEAQ. V lost 0 bases to trimming and J lost 1 base, with 9 bases between them. This CDR3 has 15 residues. The CDR3 region has the DNA TGTGCCAGCAGCTTAGCGCTATTGGAGAACACTGAAGCTTTCTTT. Translating gives CASSLALLENTEAFF.

V is TRBV6-5 and J is TRBJ1-1, with D perhaps TRBD1 (5 bases). The CDR3 totals 13 residues. V dropped 7 bases and J dropped 4 bases, with 13 bases sitting between them. The germline CDR1 and CDR2 sequences are MNHEY and SVGAGI. This CDR3 is CASTVGQSTEAFF. In nucleotides, the CDR3 is TGTGCCAGCACGGTGGGGCAGTCCACTGAAGCTTTCTTT.

The CDR3 DNA follows: TGTGCCAGCAGCCCAGGGCGGGCCTTCACAGATACGCAGTATTTT. Translation gives CASSPGRAFTDTQYF. V usage is TRBV7-2 and J usage is TRBJ2-3; possibly TRBD1 or TRBD2 for D (5 bases each). V was shortened by 5 bases and J by 2 bases, with 14 bases between the two germline ends. CDR1 is SGHTA, CDR2 FQGNSA, per germline. The CDR3 has 15 amino acids.

The CDR3 loop is CASSLGVILAYRETQYF. CDR3 nucleotide sequence: TGTGCCAGCAGCTTGGGAGTGATACTAGCGTATAGAGAGACCCAGTACTTC. V is TRBV5-6 and J is TRBJ2-5; 7 nucleotides line up with TRBD2. V lost 0 bases to trimming and J lost 4 bases; unmatched junction nucleotides: 12. The CDR3 length is 17 residues. Germline CDR1 SGHDT, CDR2 YYEEEE.

The genes are TRBV2 and TRBJ1-2; D is possibly TRBD1 (6 bases). V lost 8 bases and J 9 bases, leaving 10 bases between the germline ends. Germline loops: CDR1 SNHLY, CDR2 FYNNEI. CDR3 length: 10 residues. In DNA, the CDR3 is TGTGCCAGCCAGGGGTCCAGCTACACCTTC. Translating it yields CASQGSSYTF.

The genes are TRBV11-3 and TRBJ1-1; the D is unclear. V dropped 4 bases and J dropped 0 bases, with 6 bases sitting between them. Germline CDR1 SGHNT, CDR2 YENEEA. The CDR3 is 13 amino acids. Here the CDR3 reads CASSSTMNTEAFF. The CDR3 coding sequence is TGTGCCAGCAGCTCCACAATGAACACTGAAGCTTTCTTT.

This clone has a single count. This chain uses TRBV5-1 with TRBJ2-1; TRBD2 matches 8 bases. V lost 2 bases, J lost 6 bases, and 7 bases stayed unmatched. There are 15 residues in the CDR3. Per the germline V gene, CDR1 is SGHRS and CDR2 is YFSETQ. CDR3 DNA sequence: TGCGCCAGCAGCTTTAACGGGAGGGCCTCCAATGAGCAGTTCTTC. It codes for CASSFNGRASNEQFF.

V usage is TRBV3-1 (or the pseudogene TRBV3-2) and J usage is TRBJ2-7; 11 bases agree with TRBD1. The V and J ends lost 1 base and 6 bases, in that order; junction bases with no gene match: 2. CDR1 and CDR2 (germline): LGHDT, YNNKEL (reference sequence). The length of the CDR3 is 14 residues. CDR3 DNA: TGTGCCAGCAGCCAAGGGACAGGGGGCGTCGAGCAGTACTTC. Amino acids: CASSQGTGGVEQYF.

This chain uses TRBV6-5 with TRBJ2-1; 10 positions match TRBD1. CDR1 is MNHEY and CDR2 is SVGAGI in the germline V gene. The CDR3 has 15 amino acids. V gave up 6 bases and J gave up 4 bases; unmatched junction bases: 6. CDR3 DNA sequence: TGTGCCAGCAGCCCGGGGACAGGGGTATACAATGAGCAGTTCTTC. Protein: CASSPGTGVYNEQFF.

The gene calls are TRBV9 and TRBJ2-1; 8 nucleotides align to TRBD2. CDR1 and CDR2 from the germline V gene are SGDLS and YYNGEE. With 3 bases clipped from V and 1 base from J, the junction kept 3 bases outside the gene matches. CDR3 size: 15 residues. CDR3 loop: CASSAAGGSYNEQFF. CDR3 nucleotide sequence: TGTGCCAGCAGCGCGGCGGGAGGATCCTACAATGAGCAGTTCTTC.

The chain carries TRBV3-1 (or the pseudogene TRBV3-2) and TRBJ2-5, with a tentative D call TRBD2 (6 bases). V lost 0 bases to trimming and J lost 0 bases, with 14 bases between them. Per the germline V gene, CDR1 is LGHDT and CDR2 is YNNKEL (reference sequence). This CDR3 contains 17 residues. CDR3 in DNA: TGTGCCAGCAGCCAAGAGGGGGGAGCGGTGAACCAAGAGACCCAGTACTTC. Residues: CASSQEGGAVNQETQYF.